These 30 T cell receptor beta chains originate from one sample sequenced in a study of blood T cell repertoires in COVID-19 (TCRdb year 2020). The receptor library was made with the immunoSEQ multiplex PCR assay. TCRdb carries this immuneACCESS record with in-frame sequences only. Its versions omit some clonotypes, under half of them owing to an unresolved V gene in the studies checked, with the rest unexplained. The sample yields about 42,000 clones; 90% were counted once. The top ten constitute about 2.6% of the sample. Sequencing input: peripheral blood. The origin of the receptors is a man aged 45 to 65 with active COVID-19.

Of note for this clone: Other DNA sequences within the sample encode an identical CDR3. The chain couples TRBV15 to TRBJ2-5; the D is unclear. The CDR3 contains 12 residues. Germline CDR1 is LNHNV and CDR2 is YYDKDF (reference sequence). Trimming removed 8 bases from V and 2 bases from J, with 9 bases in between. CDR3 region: CATSSRQETQYF. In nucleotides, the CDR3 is TGTGCCACCTCTAGTCGTCAAGAGACCCAGTACTTC.

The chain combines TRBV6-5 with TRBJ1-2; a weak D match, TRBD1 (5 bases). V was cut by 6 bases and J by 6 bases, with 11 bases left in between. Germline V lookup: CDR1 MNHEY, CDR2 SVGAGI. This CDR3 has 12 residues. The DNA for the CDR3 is TGTGCCAGCAGAATGGCGGGGGATGGCTACACCTTC. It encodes CASRMAGDGYTF.

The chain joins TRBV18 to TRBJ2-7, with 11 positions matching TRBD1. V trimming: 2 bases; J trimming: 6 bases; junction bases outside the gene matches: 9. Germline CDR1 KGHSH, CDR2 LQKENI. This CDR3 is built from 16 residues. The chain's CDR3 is CASSPSGQGALGEQYF. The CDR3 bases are TGTGCCAGCTCACCATCTGGACAGGGGGCGTTGGGCGAGCAGTACTTC.

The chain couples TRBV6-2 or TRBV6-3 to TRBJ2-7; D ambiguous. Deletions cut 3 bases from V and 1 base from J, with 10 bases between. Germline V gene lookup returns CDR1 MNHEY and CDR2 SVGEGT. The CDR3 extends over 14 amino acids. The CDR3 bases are TGTGCCAGCAGTTATGGCAGGCCTTCCTACGAGCAGTACTTC. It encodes CASSYGRPSYEQYF.

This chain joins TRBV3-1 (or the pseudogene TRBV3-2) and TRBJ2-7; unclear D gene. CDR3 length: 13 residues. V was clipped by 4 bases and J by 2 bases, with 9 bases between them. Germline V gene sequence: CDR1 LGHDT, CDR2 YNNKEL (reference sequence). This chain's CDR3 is CASSPHPTYEQYF. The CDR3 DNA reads TGTGCCAGCAGCCCCCACCCTACCTACGAGCAGTACTTC.

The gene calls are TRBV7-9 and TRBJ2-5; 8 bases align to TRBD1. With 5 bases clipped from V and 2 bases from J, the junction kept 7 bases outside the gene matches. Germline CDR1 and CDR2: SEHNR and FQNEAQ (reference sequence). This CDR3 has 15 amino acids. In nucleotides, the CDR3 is TGTGCCAGCAGCCGAAATACAGGGGGTCAAGAGACCCAGTACTTC. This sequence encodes CASSRNTGGQETQYF.

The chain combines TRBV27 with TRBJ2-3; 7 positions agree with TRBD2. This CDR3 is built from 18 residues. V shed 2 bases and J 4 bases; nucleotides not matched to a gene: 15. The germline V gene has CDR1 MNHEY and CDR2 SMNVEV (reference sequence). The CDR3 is CASSLSSGRPGLADTQYF. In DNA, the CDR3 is TGTGCCAGCAGTTTAAGTAGCGGGCGGCCAGGGCTGGCAGATACGCAGTATTTT.

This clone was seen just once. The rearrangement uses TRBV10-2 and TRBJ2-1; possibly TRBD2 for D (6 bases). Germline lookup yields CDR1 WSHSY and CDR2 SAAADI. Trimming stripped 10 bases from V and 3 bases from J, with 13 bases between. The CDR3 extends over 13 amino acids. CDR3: CATRDSGYNEQFF. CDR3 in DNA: TGCGCCACCAGGGACTCGGGCTACAATGAGCAGTTCTTC.

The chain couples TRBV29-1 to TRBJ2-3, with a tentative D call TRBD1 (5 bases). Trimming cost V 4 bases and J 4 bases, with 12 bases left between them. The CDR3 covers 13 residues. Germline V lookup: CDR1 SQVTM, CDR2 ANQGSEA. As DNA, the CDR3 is TGCAGCGTTGTGGGGCAGGTCCCAGATACGCAGTATTTT. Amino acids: CSVVGQVPDTQYF.

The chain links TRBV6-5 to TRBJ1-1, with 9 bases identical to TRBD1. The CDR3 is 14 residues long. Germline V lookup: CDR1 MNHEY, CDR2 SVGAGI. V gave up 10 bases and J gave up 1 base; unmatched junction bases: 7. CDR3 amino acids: CATTAGQGNTEAFF. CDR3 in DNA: TGTGCCACTACAGCGGGACAGGGGAACACTGAAGCTTTCTTT.

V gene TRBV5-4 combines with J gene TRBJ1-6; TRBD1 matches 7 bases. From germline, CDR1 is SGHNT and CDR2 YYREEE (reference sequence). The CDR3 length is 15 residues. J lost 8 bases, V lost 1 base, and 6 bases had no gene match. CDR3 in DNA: TGTGCCAGCAGCTTGCAGGCAGGGGGAGATTCACCCCTCCACTTT. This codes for CASSLQAGGDSPLHF.

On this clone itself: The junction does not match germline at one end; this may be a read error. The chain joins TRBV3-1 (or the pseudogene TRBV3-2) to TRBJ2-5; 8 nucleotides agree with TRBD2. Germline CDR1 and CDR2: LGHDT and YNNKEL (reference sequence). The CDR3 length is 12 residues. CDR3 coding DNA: TGTGCCAGCAGCCAAGTCGAGACTAGCGCGCACTTC. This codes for CASSQVETSAHF.

Here the CDR3 DNA reads TGTGCCAGCCAACAGACGTCCGGCGAGCAGTACTTC. Translated: CASQQTSGEQYF. The chain links TRBV6-5 to TRBJ2-7; no reliable D call. Germline CDR1 MNHEY, CDR2 SVGAGI. Trimming took off 8 bases at V and 6 bases at J, with 14 bases between the two ends. This CDR3 is 12 amino acids long.

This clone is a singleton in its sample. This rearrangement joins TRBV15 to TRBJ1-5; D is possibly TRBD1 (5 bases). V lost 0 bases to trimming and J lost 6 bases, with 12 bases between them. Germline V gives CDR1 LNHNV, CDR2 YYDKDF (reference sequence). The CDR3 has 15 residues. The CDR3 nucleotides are TGTGCCACCAGCAGAGATCGGGGACTGAGTCAGCCCCAGCATTTT. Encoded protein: CATSRDRGLSQPQHF.

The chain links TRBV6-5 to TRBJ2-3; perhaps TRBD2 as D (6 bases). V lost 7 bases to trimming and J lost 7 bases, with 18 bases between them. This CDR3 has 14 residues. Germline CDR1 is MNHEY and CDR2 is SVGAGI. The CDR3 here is CASNGPKEGYTQYF. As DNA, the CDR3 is TGTGCCAGCAACGGGCCAAAGGAGGGATATACGCAGTATTTT.

The CDR3 DNA reads as TGTGCCAGCAGCCCTACTCCCCCTGAAGCTTTCTTT. This translates into CASSPTPPEAFF. The chain couples TRBV12-3 or TRBV12-4 to TRBJ1-1; D call uncertain. The CDR3 totals 12 residues. Trimming removed 6 bases at V and 6 bases at J, with 11 bases between.

The CDR3 here is CASSLRGLYNEQFF. In nucleotides, the CDR3 is TGTGCCAGCAGTTTGAGGGGGCTCTACAATGAGCAGTTCTTC. V and J are TRBV27 and TRBJ2-1; 7 nucleotides agree with TRBD1. The CDR3 consists of 14 residues. CDR1 is MNHEY and CDR2 is SMNVEV in the germline V gene (reference sequence). The V gene end was trimmed by 3 bases and the J gene end by 3 bases; junction bases not matched to a gene: 2.

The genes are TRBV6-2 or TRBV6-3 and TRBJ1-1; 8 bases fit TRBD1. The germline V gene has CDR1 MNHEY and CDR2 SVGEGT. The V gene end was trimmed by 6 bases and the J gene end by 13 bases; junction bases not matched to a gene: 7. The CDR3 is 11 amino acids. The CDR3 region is CASSQGAAYFF. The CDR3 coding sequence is TGTGCCAGCAGCCAGGGGGCTGCTTATTTCTTT.

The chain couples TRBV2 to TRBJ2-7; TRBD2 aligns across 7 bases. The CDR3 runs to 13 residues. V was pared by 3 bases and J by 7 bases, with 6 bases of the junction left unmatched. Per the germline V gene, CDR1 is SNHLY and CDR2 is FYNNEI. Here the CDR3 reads CASSEDPGREQYF. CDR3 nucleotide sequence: TGTGCCAGCAGTGAGGACCCCGGGAGGGAGCAGTACTTC.

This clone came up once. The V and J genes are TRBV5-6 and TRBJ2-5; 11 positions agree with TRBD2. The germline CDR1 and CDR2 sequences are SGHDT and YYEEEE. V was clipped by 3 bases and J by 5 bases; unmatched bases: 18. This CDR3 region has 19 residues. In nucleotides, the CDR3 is TGTGCCAGCAGCTGCCAATTCGAAGGGCTAGCGGGGGGATGCGAGACCCAGTACTTC. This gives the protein CASSCQFEGLAGGCETQYF. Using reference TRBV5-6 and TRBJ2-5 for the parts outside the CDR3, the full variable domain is DAGVTQSPTHLIKTRGQQVTLRCSPKSGHDTVSWYQQALGQGPQFIFQYYEEEERQRGNFPDRFSGHQFPNYSSELNVNALLLGDSALYLCASSCQFEGLAGGCETQYFGPGTRLLVL.

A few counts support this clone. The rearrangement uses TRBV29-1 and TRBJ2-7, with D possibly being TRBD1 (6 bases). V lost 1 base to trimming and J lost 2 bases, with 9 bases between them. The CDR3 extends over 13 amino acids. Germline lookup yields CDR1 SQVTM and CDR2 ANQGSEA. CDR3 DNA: TGCAGCGTTGAAGGGGGGCCCCCCTACGAGCAGTACTTC. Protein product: CSVEGGPPYEQYF.

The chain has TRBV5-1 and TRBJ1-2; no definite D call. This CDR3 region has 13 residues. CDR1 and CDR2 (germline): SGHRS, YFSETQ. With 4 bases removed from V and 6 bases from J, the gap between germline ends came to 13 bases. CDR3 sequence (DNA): TGCGCCAGCAGCCTGCCGGGATCGGATGGCTACACCTTC. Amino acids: CASSLPGSDGYTF. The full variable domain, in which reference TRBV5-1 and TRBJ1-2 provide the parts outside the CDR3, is KAGVTQTPRYLIKTRGQQVTLSCSPISGHRSVSWYQQTPGQGLQFLFEYFSETQRNKGNFPGRFSGRQFSNSRSEMNVSTLELGDSALYLCASSLPGSDGYTFGSGTRLTVV.

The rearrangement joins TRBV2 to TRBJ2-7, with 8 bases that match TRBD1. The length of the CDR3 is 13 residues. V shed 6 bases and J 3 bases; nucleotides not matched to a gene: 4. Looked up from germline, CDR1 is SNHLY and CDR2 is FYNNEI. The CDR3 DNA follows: TGTGCCAGCAGGGACAGGGCGGTCTACGAGCAGTACTTC. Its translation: CASRDRAVYEQYF.

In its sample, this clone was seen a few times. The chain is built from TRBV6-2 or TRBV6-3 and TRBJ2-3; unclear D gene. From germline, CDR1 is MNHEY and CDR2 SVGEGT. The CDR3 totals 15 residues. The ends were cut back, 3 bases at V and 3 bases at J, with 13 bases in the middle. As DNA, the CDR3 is TGTGCCAGCAGTTATCAGGCCCCGCCTACAGATACGCAGTATTTT. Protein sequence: CASSYQAPPTDTQYF.

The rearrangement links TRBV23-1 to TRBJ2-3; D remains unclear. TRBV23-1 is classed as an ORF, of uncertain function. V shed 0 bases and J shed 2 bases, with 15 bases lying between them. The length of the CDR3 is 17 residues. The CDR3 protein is CASSQSRPAPFTDTQYF. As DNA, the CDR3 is TGCGCCAGCAGTCAATCGAGGCCAGCCCCTTTCACAGATACGCAGTATTTT.

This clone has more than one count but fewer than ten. CDR3 sequence: CASSQGPGNTEAFF. DNA for the CDR3: TGTGCCAGCAGCCAAGGCCCGGGGAACACTGAAGCTTTCTTT. The chain joins TRBV3-1 (or the pseudogene TRBV3-2) to TRBJ1-1; D is uncertain. This CDR3 region has 14 residues. Per germline, CDR1 LGHDT and CDR2 YNNKEL (reference sequence). V was trimmed by 1 base and J by 1 base, leaving 7 bases between them.

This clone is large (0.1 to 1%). The CDR3 nucleotides are TGTGCCAGCAGTTACTCGGTCGACTCCTCCTACGAGCAGTACTTC. It yields the protein CASSYSVDSSYEQYF. The chain carries TRBV6-2 or TRBV6-3 and TRBJ2-7; D call uncertain. Germline V gene lookup returns CDR1 MNHEY and CDR2 SVGEGT. The CDR3 has 15 amino acids. V was shortened by 0 bases and J by 0 bases, with 9 bases between the two germline ends.

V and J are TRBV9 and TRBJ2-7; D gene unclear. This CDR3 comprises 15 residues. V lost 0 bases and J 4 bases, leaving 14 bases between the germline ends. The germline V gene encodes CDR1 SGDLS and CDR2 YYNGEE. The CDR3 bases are TGTGCCAGCAGCGTAGTAGAGGTCGGATATTACGAGCAGTACTTC. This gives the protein CASSVVEVGYYEQYF.

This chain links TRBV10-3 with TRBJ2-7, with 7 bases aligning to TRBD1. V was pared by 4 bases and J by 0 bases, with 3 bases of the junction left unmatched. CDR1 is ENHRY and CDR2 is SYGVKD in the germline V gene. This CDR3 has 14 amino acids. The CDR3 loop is CAISGGQSSYEQYF. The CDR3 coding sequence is TGTGCCATCAGTGGGGGACAGAGCTCCTACGAGCAGTACTTC.

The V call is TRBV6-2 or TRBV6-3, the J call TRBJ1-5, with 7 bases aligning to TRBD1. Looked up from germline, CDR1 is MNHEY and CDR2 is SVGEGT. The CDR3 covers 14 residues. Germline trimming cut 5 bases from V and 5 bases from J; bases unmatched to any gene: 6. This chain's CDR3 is CASSRQGTDQPQHF. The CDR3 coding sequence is TGTGCCAGCAGTCGACAGGGAACGGATCAGCCCCAGCATTTT.